The 31 T cell receptor beta chains below all came from one sample that was sequenced in a study of blood T cells in healthy people across ages. Using a J-beta primer mix together with a sample-barcoded 5' primer, a second PCR was run for 7 to 11 cycles. TCRdb analysed the 5' RACE reads with MiXCR anew, one entry per CDR3 protein. The repertoire holds 870,000 or so distinct CDR3 sequences, 29% seen once, with 17% in the top ten. The sequencing input was blood. The source of these receptors is a woman older than 75 in good health.

Note on this clonotype: A much larger clonotype is one base distant, so this may be a read error. The chain links TRBV12-3 or TRBV12-4 to TRBJ1-2; the D gene is possibly TRBD1 (6 bases). There are 14 residues in the CDR3. CDR3 protein: CAGSRGQWDYGYTF. As DNA, the CDR3 is TGTGCCGGCAGTCGTGGACAGTGGGACTATGGCTACACCTTC.

This chain joins TRBV4-1 and TRBJ2-1; D is unclear. The CDR3 runs 13 residues. With 1 base removed from V and 8 bases from J, the gap between germline ends came to 9 bases. Germline CDR1 is MGHRA and CDR2 is YSYEKL. The CDR3 sequence is CASSQGGRDEQFF. DNA for the CDR3: TGCGCCAGCAGCCAAGGCGGAAGGGATGAGCAGTTCTTC.

For this clonotype: This may arise from a read error, as a much more abundant clone is one base away. The chain uses TRBV20-1 and TRBJ2-5, with D uncertain. The CDR3 runs to 13 residues. Germline V CDR1 and CDR2: DFQATT, SNEGSKA (reference sequence). The CDR3 DNA sequence: TGCAGTGCTCAGACCGAGTACCAAGAGGCCCAGTACTTC. As protein: CSAQTEYQEAQYF.

This clonotype was seen at least ten times. The germline gene is not matched at one end of the junction; a read error may be the cause. J is TRBJ1-5 and V is TRBV20-1; D is unclear. Germline V gene data show CDR1 as DFQATT and CDR2 as SNEGSKA (reference sequence). The length of the CDR3 is 15 residues. The CDR3 protein is CSARGSMYSDQPQHF. For the CDR3, the DNA is TGCAGTGCTAGAGGATCTATGTATAGCGATCAGCCCCAGCATTTT.

DNA of the CDR3: TGTGCCAGCAGCTTAGCTCTGGGGACGGACTATGGCTACACCTTC. Residues: CASSLALGTDYGYTF. The chain has TRBV7-2 and TRBJ1-2, with D maybe TRBD1 (5 bases). V shed 0 bases and J shed 3 bases, with 11 bases lying between them. Germline-derived CDR1 and CDR2 are SGHTA and FQGNSA. The CDR3 spans 15 residues.

This clonotype came up many times. The chain couples TRBV20-1 to TRBJ2-4, with D possibly called TRBD1 or TRBD2 (6 bases each). The CDR3 contains 14 residues. Per the germline V gene, CDR1 is DFQATT and CDR2 is SNEGSKA (reference sequence). Trimming removed 2 bases at V and 7 bases at J, with 15 bases between. The CDR3 here is CSARLSPGANIQYF. The CDR3 region has the DNA TGCAGTGCTAGACTCTCCCCGGGGGCTAACATTCAGTACTTC.

This chain joins TRBV7-3 and TRBJ2-3; tentative D call: TRBD2 (6 bases). In germline, CDR1 is SGHTA, CDR2 FQGTGA. This CDR3 spans 14 amino acids. Trimming shortened V by 3 bases and J by 7 bases, and 14 bases separated the two germline ends. CDR3 coding DNA: TGTGCCAGCAGCTTTTTAGGTCGGGGGAATACGCAGTATTTT. This translates into CASSFLGRGNTQYF. The variable domain in full, with the rest retrieved from reference TRBV7-3 and TRBJ2-3, is GAGVSQTPSNKVTEKGKYVELRCDPISGHTALYWYRQSLGQGPEFLIYFQGTGAADDSGLPNDRFFAVRPEGSVSTLKIQRTERGDSAVYLCASSFLGRGNTQYFGPGTRLTVL.

This clonotype has a handful of counts. The gene calls are TRBV14 and TRBJ1-1; a weak D match, TRBD1 (5 bases). This CDR3 contains 17 residues. V lost 4 bases and J 1 base, leaving 19 bases between the germline ends. The germline gives CDR1 SGHDN, CDR2 FVKESK. The CDR3 nucleotides read TGTGCCAGCAGCCGAACTACTGGACATCCCCGGAACACTGAAGCTTTCTTT. Translated, it gives CASSRTTGHPRNTEAFF.

The rearrangement links TRBV2 to TRBJ2-1; 10 nucleotides agree with TRBD1. Germline V CDR1 and CDR2: SNHLY, FYNNEI. Unmatched junction bases numbered 8, after V lost 6 bases and J lost 0 bases. The CDR3 extends over 17 amino acids. CDR3 bases: TGTGCCAGCAGCAGGGGACAGGGGTTCGGCTCCTACAATGAGCAGTTCTTC. Encoded protein: CASSRGQGFGSYNEQFF.

J is TRBJ1-2 and V is TRBV6-1; TRBD1 aligns across 8 bases. The CDR3 has 16 residues. J lost 4 bases, V lost 0 bases, and 7 bases had no gene match. Germline CDR1 and CDR2: MNHNS and SASEGT. CDR3 region: CASSEAPGGAGYGYTF. CDR3 nucleotide sequence: TGTGCCAGCAGTGAAGCTCCAGGGGGCGCTGGCTATGGCTACACCTTC.

This chain links TRBV20-1 with TRBJ2-1; a possible D gene is TRBD1 (5 bases). The CDR3 totals 14 residues. The germline gives CDR1 DFQATT, CDR2 SNEGSKA (reference sequence). Trimming cost V 4 bases and J 13 bases, with 23 bases left between them. The chain's CDR3 is CSAKPSRGGETQFF. The CDR3 DNA reads as TGCAGTGCTAAACCAAGTAGGGGCGGAGAGACCCAGTTCTTC.

This clonotype was observed at least ten times. A clone one base away is much larger, so this may be a read error. The chain has TRBV28 and TRBJ1-2; D gene uncertain. The V end lost 6 bases, the J end lost 0 bases, and 2 bases lay between the germline ends. Germline CDR1 and CDR2: MDHEN and SYDVKM. The CDR3 consists of 11 residues. The CDR3: CASRSNYGYTF. The DNA for the CDR3 is TGTGCCAGCAGATCTAACTATGGCTACACCTTC.

The chain uses TRBV6-5 and TRBJ1-5; D remains ambiguous. This CDR3 contains 12 residues. Deletions cut 8 bases from V and 2 bases from J, with 7 bases between. The germline V gene has CDR1 MNHEY and CDR2 SVGAGI. CDR3 sequence (DNA): TGTGCCAGCGCGAATGGCAATCAGCCCCAGCATTTT. The encoded protein is CASANGNQPQHF.

This chain joins TRBV30 and TRBJ1-5; D remains unclear. This CDR3 has 13 amino acids. Trimming shortened V by 4 bases and J by 3 bases, and 10 bases separated the two germline ends. The V gene's germline CDR1 is GTSNPN and CDR2 SVGIG (reference sequence). The DNA of the CDR3 is TGTGCCTGGAACATCCTCCCCAATCAGCCCCAGCATTTT. Its translation: CAWNILPNQPQHF.

As to this clonotype: A much larger clone is a single base away; this may be a read error. The genes are TRBV3-1 and TRBJ2-5; D possibly corresponds to TRBD2 (6 bases). This CDR3 is 16 amino acids long. Germline V lookup: CDR1 LGHDT, CDR2 YNNKEL (reference sequence). V lost 1 base and J lost 13, with 25 bases in between. CDR3 in DNA: TGTGCCAGCAGCCAAGTTAGGAGTCGGGGGTCCTACGAGCGGTACTTC. Its translation: CASSQVRSRGSYERYF.

About this clonotype: A much larger clonotype is one base distant, so this may be a read error. The genes are TRBV12-3 or TRBV12-4 and TRBJ2-3; D uncertain. This CDR3 has 15 residues. CDR3 bases: TGTGCCAGCAGACCGGACGAACTTAGCACAGATGCGCAGTATTTT. It yields the protein CASRPDELSTDAQYF.

This clonotype was counted at least ten times. This sequence joins TRBV3-1 and TRBJ2-5; TRBD2 matches at 14 bases. Germline V gives CDR1 LGHDT, CDR2 YNNKEL (reference sequence). The CDR3 contains 13 residues. J gave up 13 bases and V 7 bases, and 8 bases lay outside the gene matches. This CDR3 reads CASTYGTSGGLYF. The CDR3 region has the DNA TGTGCCAGCACCTACGGGACTAGCGGGGGATTGTACTTC.

This clonotype was counted a few times. The chain uses TRBV2 and TRBJ1-6; no clear D. This CDR3 contains 13 residues. Trimming left V 1 base short and J 7 bases short, with 5 bases between. CDR1 and CDR2 from the germline V gene are SNHLY and FYNNEI. CDR3 coding DNA: TGTGCCAGCAGTGAAGAGTCCAATTCACCCCTCCACTTT. Protein: CASSEESNSPLHF.

The CDR3 sequence is CASSSETGTKNIQYF. The CDR3 nucleotides are TGTGCCAGCAGTTCGGAGACAGGGACCAAAAACATTCAGTACTTC. The chain couples TRBV6-5 to TRBJ2-4; TRBD1 matches 7 bases. V trimming: 4 bases; J trimming: 2 bases; junction bases outside the gene matches: 5. Per germline, CDR1 MNHEY and CDR2 SVGAGI. CDR3 length: 15 residues.

To note about this clonotype: One junction end does not reproduce the germline sequence, and a read error may be involved. This rearrangement joins TRBV18 to TRBJ1-2; 8 bases are a match to TRBD1. CDR3 length: 15 residues. CDR1 and CDR2 from the germline V gene are KGHSH and LQKENI. The CDR3 reads CANSPDRAANYGYTF. CDR3 bases: TGTGCCAACTCACCGGACAGGGCGGCTAACTATGGCTACACCTTC. Looking up the rest from reference TRBV18 and TRBJ1-2 gives the full variable domain: NAGVMQNPRHLVRRRGQEARLRCSPMKGHSHVYWYRQLPEEGLKFMVYLQKENIIDESGMPKERFSAEFPKEGPSILRIQQVVRGDSAAYFCANSPDRAANYGYTFGSGTRLTVV.

The chain has TRBV20-1 and TRBJ2-6; weak D call: TRBD2 (5 bases). V lost 3 bases to trimming and J lost 0 bases, with 9 bases between them. Germline V gene data show CDR1 as DFQATT and CDR2 as SNEGSKA (reference sequence). The CDR3 spans 15 residues. For the CDR3, the DNA is TGCAGTGCTAGTCTCGGAGGCTCTGGGGCCAACGTCCTGACTTTC. It specifies CSASLGGSGANVLTF.

In this sample, this clonotype turned up many times. For the CDR3, the DNA is TGCGCCAGCAGCTTGGGGGGATCGGAGACCCAGTACTTC. Encoded protein: CASSLGGSETQYF. The rearrangement joins TRBV5-1 to TRBJ2-5; D gene unclear. In germline, CDR1 is SGHRS, CDR2 YFSETQ. The length of the CDR3 is 13 residues. With 0 bases removed from V and 5 bases from J, the gap between germline ends came to 8 bases.

This CDR3 is CARGIVGQETQYF. CDR3 bases: TGTGCCAGGGGTATAGTGGGTCAAGAGACCCAGTACTTC. This chain connects TRBV19 to TRBJ2-5; D is uncertain. The CDR3 covers 13 residues. Germline V gene sequence: CDR1 LNHDA, CDR2 SQIVND (reference sequence). V lost 9 bases to trimming and J lost 2 bases, with 13 bases between them.

This clonotype came up a few times. The V call is TRBV4-3, the J call TRBJ1-2, with TRBD1 as a possible D gene (6 bases). Germline V lookup: CDR1 LGHNA, CDR2 YSLEER. V was clipped by 1 base and J by 8 bases, with 14 bases between them. This CDR3 is built from 14 residues. DNA of the CDR3: TGCGCCAGCAGCCAAGGGGCAGGGGTAGGGGGCTACACCTTC. Translated: CASSQGAGVGGYTF.

In regard to this clonotype: An end of the junction differs from the germline gene, which may be a read error. The chain couples TRBV6-1 to TRBJ2-2; a weak D match, TRBD2 (5 bases). Looked up from germline, CDR1 is MNHNS and CDR2 is SASEGT. The CDR3 contains 13 residues. CDR3 sequence (DNA): TGTGCCAGCAGTGAAATAATTACCGGGGAGCGGTTTTTT. Translating gives CASSEIITGERFF.

This clonotype was counted many times. The rearrangement uses TRBV9 and TRBJ2-1; 7 bases map to TRBD2. CDR1 is SGDLS, CDR2 YYNGEE, per germline. The V segment lost 2 bases and the J segment 5 bases; nucleotides outside the gene matches: 7. The CDR3 is made up of 15 amino acids. This CDR3 is CASSVSGSWDNEQFF. CDR3 DNA: TGTGCCAGCAGCGTTAGCGGGTCGTGGGACAATGAGCAGTTCTTC.

This clonotype appeared many times. This sequence joins TRBV5-1 and TRBJ1-3, with 7 bases fitting TRBD1. With V trimmed by 4 bases and J by 3 bases, 16 bases remained unmatched. Germline V CDR1 and CDR2: SGHRS, YFSETQ. The CDR3 has 18 residues. CDR3 loop: CASSLMGTDPAGGNTIYF. The CDR3 DNA reads TGCGCCAGCAGCCTGATGGGGACAGACCCGGCCGGTGGAAACACCATATATTTT.

V usage is TRBV6-2 or TRBV6-3 and J usage is TRBJ1-1, with 7 nucleotides matching TRBD1. Losses at the gene ends were 2 bases for V and 6 bases for J; bases not matched to a gene: 3. The length of the CDR3 is 13 residues. Germline V gives CDR1 MNHEY, CDR2 SVGEGT. DNA of the CDR3: TGTGCCAGCAGTTACCGACAGGGTCCTGAAGCTTTCTTT. Translated, it gives CASSYRQGPEAFF.

The CDR3 region has the DNA TGTGCCAGCATCGAGGAGGGTACAGATACGCAGTATTTT. This codes for CASIEEGTDTQYF. The rearrangement links TRBV7-2 to TRBJ2-3; possible D gene TRBD2, 6 bases. The CDR3 is 13 residues long. V lost 7 bases, J lost 3 bases, and 11 bases lay in between. The V gene's germline CDR1 is SGHTA and CDR2 FQGNSA. The whole variable domain, filled in from reference TRBV7-2 and TRBJ2-3, reads GAGVSQSPSNKVTEKGKDVELRCDPISGHTALYWYRQSLGQGLEFLIYFQGNSAPDKSGLPSDRFSAERTGGSVSTLTIQRTQQEDSAVYLCASIEEGTDTQYFGPGTRLTVL.

This clonotype appeared a single time. A single base separates this from a much larger clone, so it may be a read error. The chain has TRBV10-3 and TRBJ1-1; tentative D call: TRBD1 (5 bases). The germline V gene encodes CDR1 ENHRY and CDR2 SYGVKD. This CDR3 is built from 17 residues. The CDR3 is CAISGDGESRGSTETFF. For the CDR3, the DNA is TGTGCCATCAGTGGGGACGGAGAATCTCGAGGTTCCACTGAAACTTTCTTT.

The chain combines TRBV20-1 with TRBJ2-4; D is possibly TRBD1 or TRBD2 (6 bases each). The CDR3 extends over 12 amino acids. Per germline, CDR1 DFQATT and CDR2 SNEGSKA (reference sequence). Trimming removed 5 bases from V and 8 bases from J, with 13 bases in between. The CDR3 DNA sequence: TGCAGTGCTCCACGGGGGCGGGACATTCAGTACTTC. Protein sequence: CSAPRGRDIQYF.